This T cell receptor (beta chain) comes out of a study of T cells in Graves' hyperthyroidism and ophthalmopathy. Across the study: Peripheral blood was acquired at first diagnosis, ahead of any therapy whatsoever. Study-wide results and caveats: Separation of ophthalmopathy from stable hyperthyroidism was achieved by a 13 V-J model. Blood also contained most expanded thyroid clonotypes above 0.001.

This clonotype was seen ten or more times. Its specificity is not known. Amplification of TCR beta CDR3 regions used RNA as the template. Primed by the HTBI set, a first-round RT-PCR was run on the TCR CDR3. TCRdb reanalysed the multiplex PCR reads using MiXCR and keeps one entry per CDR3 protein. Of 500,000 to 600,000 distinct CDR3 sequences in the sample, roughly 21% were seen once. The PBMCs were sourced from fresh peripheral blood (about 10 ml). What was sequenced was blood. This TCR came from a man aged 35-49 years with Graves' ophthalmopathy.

CDR3 nucleotides: TGTGCCAGCAGTGGGGAAGCATTCGAAGCTTTCTTT. Residues: CASSGEAFEAFF. The chain uses TRBV3-1 and TRBJ1-1, with D hard to call. Germline CDR1 reads LGHDT; CDR2 reads YNNKEL (reference sequence). The CDR3 consists of 12 residues. Deletions cut 6 bases from V and 8 bases from J, with 13 bases between. The whole variable domain, remainder taken from reference TRBV3-1 and TRBJ1-1, is DTAVSQTPKYLVTQMGNDKSIKCEQNLGHDTMYWYKQDSKKFLKIMFSYNNKELIINETVPNRFSPKSPDKAHLNLHINSLELGDSAVYFCASSGEAFEAFFGQGTRLTVV.